A selection of T cell receptor beta chains follows, all from one sample in a study of blood T cell repertoires in COVID-19. Repertoires were generated with immunoSEQ multiplex PCR, while TCRdb's copy carries only in-frame clones and drops some. The data contain about 140,000 clones, around nine tenths of them singletons. Sequences were obtained from peripheral blood. The receptors derive from a woman aged 50 to 60 with acute or convalescent COVID-19. CDR3s include the opening cysteine and the closing phenylalanine or tryptophan. Fields, in order: clone size, J gene, V gene, D gene, CDR3 DNA, CDR3 protein. A D gene is named only where the DNA matches it firmly. The size entry is marked missing in some rows and otherwise reads once, few, many or a size class.

-	TRBJ2-1	TRBV10-2	TRBD2	TGCGCCAGCAGGTTCGCGGGAGGGCGCACCTACAATGAGCAGTTCTTC	CASRFAGGRTYNEQFF
-	TRBJ2-2	TRBV18	-	TGTGCCAGCTCACCGACAGCTGCGAACACCGGGGAGCTGTTTTTT	CASSPTAANTGELFF
once	TRBJ2-2	TRBV15	-	TGTGCCACCAGCAGAGAGCAGTTGCCCGGGGAGCTGTTTTTT	CATSREQLPGELFF
-	TRBJ2-7	TRBV11-2	-	TGTGCCAGCAGCTTAGTTCGGTTCCCTTCCTACGAGCAGTACTTC	CASSLVRFPSYEQYF
few	TRBJ1-4	TRBV2	-	TGTGCCAGCAGTGAGGGAGACGCAACTAATGAAAAACTGTTTTTT	CASSEGDATNEKLFF
-	TRBJ1-1	TRBV24-1	-	TGTGCCACCATGGGACCGGGACAAACAACTGAAGCTTTCTTT	CATMGPGQTTEAFF
-	TRBJ2-1	TRBV13	TRBD2	TGTGCCAGCAAGAGTCCTAGCGGCGAGCAGTTCTTC	CASKSPSGEQFF
once	TRBJ2-7	TRBV2	-	TGTGCCAGCAGGAGGGTCAGGGGTCGGGGCGAGCAGTACTTC	CASRRVRGRGEQYF
-	TRBJ2-1	TRBV7-3	TRBD2	TGTGCCAGCAGCTTAAAATTCGAAGCGGGAGGGCCGAATGAGCAGTTCTTC	CASSLKFEAGGPNEQFF
-	TRBJ1-4	TRBV24-1	-	TGTGCCACCAGTGATACTAGAAGCCCCACAGCTAATGAAAAACTGTTTTTT	CATSDTRSPTANEKLFF
-	TRBJ1-1	TRBV18	-	TGTGCCAGCTCACCAGGCCCGAACACTGAAGCTTTCTTT	CASSPGPNTEAFF
-	TRBJ1-1	TRBV6-5	-	TGTGCCAGCAGTTACGTAGGGGGAGAGACTGAAGCTTTCTTT	CASSYVGGETEAFF
-	TRBJ2-5	TRBV6-5	-	TGTGCCAGCAGTTACTTGACAAACCAAGAGACCCAGTACTTC	CASSYLTNQETQYF
few	TRBJ1-5	TRBV28	-	TGTGCCAGCAGTTTGGCAGGGATAGCTCAGCCCCAGCATTTT	CASSLAGIAQPQHF
-	TRBJ2-1	TRBV9	TRBD2	TGTGCCAGCAGCAAAGGGACTAGGCGCTCCTACAATGAGCAGTTCTTC	CASSKGTRRSYNEQFF
-	TRBJ2-3	TRBV6-5	TRBD2	TGTGCCAGCAGTTTTTTGGCGGGGGGCGGCACAGATACGCAGTATTTT	CASSFLAGGGTDTQYF
once	TRBJ2-1	TRBV5-1	TRBD2	TGCGCCAGCAGCTTGACGACTAGCACGTCCTACAATGAGCAGTTCTTC	CASSLTTSTSYNEQFF
-	TRBJ1-1	TRBV11-2	TRBD1	TGTGCCAGCAGCACCCGACAGGGAAACACTGAAGCTTTCTTT	CASSTRQGNTEAFF
-	TRBJ2-1	TRBV12-2	-	TGTGCAAGTCGCTTCCTGAACTGGGAGCAGTTCTTC	CASRFLNWEQFF
once	TRBJ2-1	TRBV28	TRBD2	TGTGCCAGCAGGAGCGGGGCCCAAGATGAGCAGTTCTTC	CASRSGAQDEQFF
-	TRBJ2-1	TRBV18	TRBD2	TGTGCCAGCTCACCGCCTAGCGGGAGCTCCTACAATGAGCAGTTCTTC	CASSPPSGSSYNEQFF
-	TRBJ1-1	TRBV19	-	TGTGCCACAGCGGACGTACAAGCTATGAACACTGAAGCTTTCTTT	CATADVQAMNTEAFF
-	TRBJ1-6	TRBV27	-	TGTGCCAGCGGCATCCAGGCGCGGGGATCACCCCTCCACTTT	CASGIQARGSPLHF
-	TRBJ1-4	TRBV2	TRBD1	TGTGCCAGCAGTGCCCGGGACAGTCACGTATTGGGCCTGGAAAAACTGTTTTTT	CASSARDSHVLGLEKLFF
-	TRBJ1-3	TRBV9	TRBD1	TGTGCCAGCACCCTCGGGACAGGGGCCAGTGGAAACACCATATATTTT	CASTLGTGASGNTIYF
-	TRBJ2-7	TRBV2	-	TGTGCCAGCAGTGCGGACAGCTCGGCACAGTACTTC	CASSADSSAQYF